Here is one T cell receptor (beta chain) with its context. The antigen is undetermined. The sample belongs to a study of OX40 agonist ivuxolimab in advanced cancers. Study background: Ivuxolimab was administered intravenously to patients at 0.01 to 10 mg/kg every 2 weeks. Antecedent anti-PD-1, anti-PD-L1 or anti-CTLA-4 therapy was permissible, with about 40% having received some.

Study findings and constraints: CD4+ T cells averaged fewer expanded clones than CD8+ T cells. Patients with a partial response at 0.1-3.0 mg/kg had among the lowest clonal expansion.

The method was immunoSEQ multiplex PCR; TCRdb's version includes in-frame clones alone and lacks a portion of them. The table records some 64,000 clones, 91% of them present only once. The sequence was collected from an adult with an advanced solid tumor such as melanoma, head and neck, liver or kidney cancer. The sequencing here drew on CD4+ or CD8+ T cells sorted from blood, taken in a trial of the OX40 agonist ivuxolimab.

The CDR3 nucleotides read TGTGCCAGCAGCCCCCGGACTAGCGGGAATGCTGAGCAGTTCTTC. Translating gives CASSPRTSGNAEQFF. This chain uses TRBV7-3 with TRBJ2-1; 12 bases are shared with TRBD2. Germline assignment: CDR1 SGHTA and CDR2 FQGTGA. Unmatched junction bases numbered 8, after V lost 5 bases and J lost 9 bases. The CDR3 has 15 residues.